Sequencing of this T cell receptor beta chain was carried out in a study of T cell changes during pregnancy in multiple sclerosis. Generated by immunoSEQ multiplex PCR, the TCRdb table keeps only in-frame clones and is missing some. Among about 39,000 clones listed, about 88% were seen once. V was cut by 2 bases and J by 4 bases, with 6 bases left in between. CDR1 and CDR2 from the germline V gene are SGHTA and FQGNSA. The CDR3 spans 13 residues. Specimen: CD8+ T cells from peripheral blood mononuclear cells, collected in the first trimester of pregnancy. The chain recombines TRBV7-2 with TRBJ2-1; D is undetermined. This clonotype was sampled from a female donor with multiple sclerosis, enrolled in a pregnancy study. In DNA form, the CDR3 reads TGTGCCAGCAGCTTAATGACATACAATGAGCAGTTCTTC. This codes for CASSLMTYNEQFF. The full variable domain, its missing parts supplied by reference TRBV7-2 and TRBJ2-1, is GAGVSQSPSNKVTEKGKDVELRCDPISGHTALYWYRQSLGQGLEFLIYFQGNSAPDKSGLPSDRFSAERTGGSVSTLTIQRTQQEDSAVYLCASSLMTYNEQFFGPGTRLTVL.